This T cell receptor beta chain was retrieved from a study of blood T cells in healthy people across ages. The CDR3 loop spans 13 amino acids. Germline CDR1 and CDR2: SGHRS and YFSETQ. Next came a second PCR, run for roughly 6 to 11 cycles, which used a sample-barcoded 5' primer along with a J-beta primer mix. One entry per CDR3 protein results from TCRdb running MiXCR on the 5' RACE reads. This table holds approximately 810,000 distinct CDR3 sequences, 29% found once. To note about this clonotype: This may be a read error: a much more frequent sequence differs by one nucleotide.

The sample taken for sequencing was blood. This chain joins TRBV5-1 and TRBJ1-2; perhaps TRBD1 as D (5 bases). The clonotype was recovered from a woman older than 75 in good health. DNA for the CDR3: TGCGCCAGCAGCTTAGAGGGACGAACTTACTACGCCTTC. Residues: CASSLEGRTYYAF.